This T cell receptor beta chain was observed in a study of CD8+CD57+ T cells in acquired aplastic anemia. Study-wide context: Sorted cells (CD4+ and CD8+) yielded DNA amounts that averaged approximately 3 ug. Findings of the study overall: Significant differences in CD8+ Simpson's diversity were not observed between patients and controls.

Germline values: CDR1 LGHDT, CDR2 YNNKEL (reference sequence). The CDR3 covers 13 residues. About this clonotype: Its antigen is undetermined. Being one base from a much bigger clone, this may be a read error.

It was patients with CD8+CD57+ cell expansion by flow cytometry who were chosen for sequencing. TCR beta VDJ and CDR3 profiling used genomic DNA as template. MiXCR, run by TCRdb on the reads, gives a single entry per CDR3 protein. The sample has a few hundred thousand distinct CDR3 sequences; around 49% are singletons. The source is a human donor with aplastic anemia. The specimen was sorted CD4+, CD8+, or CD8+CD57+ T cells (not recorded which) from PBMCs. The rearrangement uses TRBV3-1 and TRBJ1-5; no clear D gene. CDR3 DNA: TGTGCCAGCAGCCAAACGGGGAATCAGCTCCAGCATTTT. This sequence encodes CASSQTGNQLQHF.